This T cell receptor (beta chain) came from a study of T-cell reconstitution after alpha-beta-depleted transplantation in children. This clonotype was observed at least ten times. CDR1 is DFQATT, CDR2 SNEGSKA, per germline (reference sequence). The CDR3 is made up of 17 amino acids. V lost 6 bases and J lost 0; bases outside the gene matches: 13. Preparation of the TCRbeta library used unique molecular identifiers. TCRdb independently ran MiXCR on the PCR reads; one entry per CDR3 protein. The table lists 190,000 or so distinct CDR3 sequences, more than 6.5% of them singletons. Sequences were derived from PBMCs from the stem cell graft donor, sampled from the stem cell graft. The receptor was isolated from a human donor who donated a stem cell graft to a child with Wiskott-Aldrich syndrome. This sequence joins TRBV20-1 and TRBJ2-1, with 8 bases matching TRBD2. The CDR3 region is CSAMGLRGEFSYNEQFF. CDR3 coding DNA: TGCAGTGCAATGGGACTGCGGGGGGAATTCTCCTACAATGAGCAGTTCTTC.